The T cell receptor (beta chain) described here comes from a study of blood T cell repertoires in COVID-19. Looking at the study overall: In each case, the material was cDNA or gDNA derived from T cells, B-cell-depleted T cells, or PBMCs.

Using immunoSEQ multiplex PCR, the repertoire was profiled, and TCRdb retains in-frame clones only, with some absent. The sample lists 100,000 to 110,000 clones, about 77% occurring once. The germline gives CDR1 SNHLY, CDR2 FYNNEI. The CDR3 length is 18 residues. V lost 6 bases, J lost 1 base, and 12 bases stayed unmatched. The sequence came from a woman in her seventies with acute or convalescent COVID-19. This sequence joins TRBV2 and TRBJ2-3, with TRBD2 matching over 11 bases. Sequenced sample: peripheral blood. The CDR3 is CASRGSSLLAGGTDTQYF. CDR3 DNA: TGTGCCAGCAGGGGGTCCTCTCTACTAGCGGGGGGCACAGATACGCAGTATTTT.